These 6 T cell receptor beta chains came from one sample sequenced in a study of cytomegalovirus exposure and HLA in healthy donors. The PCR was carried out with 60 Vbeta primers and 13 Jbeta primers. Generated by immunoSEQ multiplex PCR, the TCRdb table keeps only in-frame clones and is missing some. The data show 200,000 to 250,000 clones, approximately 80% seen once. The specimen was PBMCs. The receptors were gathered from a man aged 30-40 years in good health and CMV-seronegative.

This rearrangement joins TRBV13 to TRBJ2-7; possibly TRBD1 for D (6 bases). The CDR3 sequence is 15 residues long. V was cut by 0 bases and J by 4 bases, with 13 bases left in between. Germline-derived CDR1 and CDR2 are PRHDT and FYEKMQ (reference sequence). CDR3 sequence: CASSLGDSLPYEQYF. The DNA of the CDR3 is TGTGCCAGCAGCTTAGGGGACAGCTTACCTTACGAGCAGTACTTC. The variable domain in full, with the rest retrieved from reference TRBV13 and TRBJ2-7, is AAGVIQSPRHLIKEKRETATLKCYPIPRHDTVYWYQQGPGQDPQFLISFYEKMQSDKGSIPDRFSAQQFSDYHSELNMSSLELGDSALYFCASSLGDSLPYEQYFGPGTRLTVT.

The gene calls are TRBV2 and TRBJ1-2; a possible D gene is TRBD1 (6 bases). CDR3 length equals 15 residues. Trimming left V 7 bases short and J 0 bases short, with 15 bases between. In germline, CDR1 is SNHLY, CDR2 FYNNEI. In nucleotides, the CDR3 is TGTGCCAGCACGGACAGACTCGGGGCTAACTATGGCTACACCTTC. Translating gives CASTDRLGANYGYTF.

The chain combines TRBV11-2 with TRBJ2-3, with 11 nucleotides matching TRBD1. After removal of 4 bases from V and 6 bases from J, the junction contained 6 bases not matched to a gene. CDR3 size: 15 residues. Per germline, CDR1 SGHAT and CDR2 FQNNGV. The CDR3 DNA follows: TGTGCCAGCAGCTATGGGACAGGGGGGAGTGATACGCAGTATTTT. It specifies CASSYGTGGSDTQYF.

This rearrangement joins TRBV2 to TRBJ2-7; D uncertain. Between the trimmed V and J ends, which lost 2 bases and 3 bases, there was a span of 5 bases. This CDR3 has 12 residues. Germline CDR1 and CDR2: SNHLY and FYNNEI. CDR3: CASSEQIYEQYF. DNA of the CDR3: TGTGCCAGCAGTGAACAGATCTACGAGCAGTACTTC.

The chain has TRBV7-8 and TRBJ2-5; maybe TRBD2 (6 bases). The CDR3 has 14 residues. CDR1 is SGHVS, CDR2 FQNEAQ, per germline. Trimming removed 1 base at V and 7 bases at J, with 13 bases between. CDR3 region: CASSLGRVPGTQYF. For the CDR3, the DNA is TGTGCCAGCAGCTTAGGGAGGGTACCGGGGACCCAGTACTTC.

The CDR3 spells CASSALDQGTPHSPLHF. The CDR3 DNA reads as TGTGCCAGCTCCGCACTAGATCAAGGTACTCCTCATTCACCCCTCCACTTT. The chain couples TRBV18 to TRBJ1-6, with D hard to call. V was trimmed by 6 bases and J by 8 bases, leaving 23 bases between them. CDR3 length: 17 residues. Looked up from germline, CDR1 is KGHSH and CDR2 is LQKENI.